This T cell receptor (beta chain) originates from a study of blood T cell repertoires in COVID-19 (dated by TCRdb to the early 2020s). General notes on the study: Collaborator samples came from the United States, Italy and Spain and covered acute and convalescent phases of COVID-19. The material from the prospective study consisted of cDNA or gDNA derived from T cells, B-cell-depleted T cells, or PBMCs. Samples came from the ongoing ImmuneRACE study (first 160 participants) plus 1,254 subjects from 6 global collaborators. Deeply sampled blood TCRbeta repertoires from subjects exposed to, actively infected with, or recovered from COVID-19 were included in the dataset. Sample metadata almost always included a de-identified subject ID, COVID-19 status, age in years and sex. Where available, HLA class I and class II types were obtained from metadata supplied by the sample provider rather than from assay-based typing. A freely available public database, intended as a resource for researchers studying the immune response to SARS-CoV-2, is where the repertoires were released.

TCRbeta CDR3 regions were amplified from genomic DNA by means of the immunoSEQ Assay, a bias-controlled multiplex PCR. As for how the authors treated the data: The number of nucleated cells in each sample was estimated by amplification of reference gene primers within the assay. To quantify the absolute abundance of each unique TCRbeta CDR3 rearrangement, sequence reads were collapsed and filtered. For each sample, productive Simpson clonality was calculated by taking the square root of Simpson's diversity index across productive rearrangements. In TCRdb, the immuneACCESS table is reduced to in-frame sequences with V and J assigned. These tables do not hold every clone; where another copy was compared, an unresolved V gene accounts for under half, and the others remain unexplained. V and J calls and clone size are those listed in that table; D and trimming were worked out from the DNA. This sample has 85,000 to 90,000 clones in its table, and about 88% of those were observed once. Jointly, the top ten make up less than 6.5% of the sample.

CDR1 and CDR2 are read off the germline V gene as SGHTA and FQGNSA. V sheds 2 bases and J sheds 1 base, leaving 6 bases between their ends. CDR3 length: 14 amino acids, cysteine to phenylalanine. Only the CDR3 DNA stays, 42 bases, in frame from base 1. Here is what the overall study found, with its caveats: The quantity of clinical and demographic metadata differed by source and by participant and was supplied without curation.

In regard to this clone: Its antigen is unknown. No quality values exist for individual bases; no much larger clone is one base distant.

Each collaborating institution followed its own protocols to collect whole blood in K2EDTA tubes. For TCRbeta analysis, collaborator samples were shipped as frozen whole blood, as isolated PBMCs, or as DNA extracted from either sample type. The sequenced sample consisted of peripheral blood. The sequence came from a woman older than 75 with active COVID-19. The chain uses TRBV7-2 and TRBJ1-5; the D gene cannot be named for sure. The DNA is TGTGCCAGCAGCTTAAGACTGAGCAATCAGCCCCAGCATTTT. This sequence encodes CASSLRLSNQPQHF.